This TCR beta chain was captured by sequencing in a study of regulatory T cells in long-lasting Graves disease. The TCR beta library used iRepertoire HTBI primers with Arm-PCR amplification of CDR3. TCRdb fed the multiplex PCR reads into MiXCR, producing one record per CDR3 protein. The sample lists 300,000 to 400,000 distinct CDR3 sequences; roughly 17% were seen once. The time point here: newly diagnosed GD, antithyroid drugs for less than 3 months. PBMCs were the source of the RNA used for TCR sequencing. Germline V gene lookup returns CDR1 MDHEN and CDR2 SYDVKM. V lost 3 bases, J lost 4 bases, and 8 bases stayed unmatched. The CDR3 totals 16 residues. This sample was also put to use in a study of T cells in Graves' hyperthyroidism and ophthalmopathy. That publication notes: Primed by the HTBI set, a first-round RT-PCR was run on the TCR CDR3. In simple terms, a model built on 13 V-J features told ophthalmopathy apart from stable hyperthyroidism.

This rearrangement joins TRBV28 to TRBJ2-7; TRBD2 agrees at 11 bases. The sequence was obtained from a man in his forties with Graves disease. The source material was peripheral blood mononuclear cells (PBMCs), sampled at new diagnosis, from a patient treated with antithyroid drugs. CDR3 nucleotide sequence: TGTGCCAGCAGTTTGGCGGGGACTAGCGGATATTACGAGCAGTACTTC. Translation gives CASSLAGTSGYYEQYF.